This TCR beta chain was found in a study of T cells in Graves' hyperthyroidism and ophthalmopathy (dated by TCRdb to about 2019). With regard to the full study: Peripheral blood was sampled at the time of initial diagnosis, prior to any treatment. A discovery cohort of about a hundred patients, approximately 45 with Graves' ophthalmopathy and 57 with stable Graves' hyperthyroidism, was used to find distinguishing TCR V-J signatures. Whether ophthalmopathy could be predicted prospectively was tested in an independent validation cohort made up of 18 hyperthyroidism patients plus 17 patients who later progressed to ophthalmopathy. The roughly 100 discovery patients were randomly divided into training and test sets at a 7:3 ratio. The study also compared thyroid tissue and blood T-cell repertoires from roughly six Graves' hyperthyroidism patients. After blood sampling, hyperthyroidism patients were treated with methimazole at a starting dose of 30 mg daily, and ophthalmopathy patients were treated with high-dose intravenous methylprednisolone. According to the paper, TCR Vbeta CDR3 sequencing was carried out on over 130 peripheral blood samples, which came from around 43 ophthalmopathy, fewer than 80 hyperthyroidism and around 17 progressor patients. What the research found in general, with its limitations: In validation, the model predicted progression to ophthalmopathy a median of roughly 6.1 months before onset, with over 55% sensitivity and 72.22% specificity. Most expanded thyroid clonotypes (frequency above 0.001) were also detected in blood, suggesting blood repertoires may reflect thyroid immune responses. Ophthalmopathy was separated from stable hyperthyroidism by a 13 V-J signature model, with roughly 88% sensitivity and 81% to 82% specificity obtained in cross-validation and 80%/75% obtained in testing. No statistical method was used to fix the sample size in advance, and group allocation was not hidden from the investigators.

This clonotype was observed a single time. Its binding antigen is unknown. Qualities for individual bases were not recorded, and no much larger clone is one base off. One read is thin evidence. The TCR beta CDR3 regions were amplified from RNA transcripts. A first-round RT-PCR of the TCR CDR3 used the HTBI primer set with the Qiagen OneStep RT-PCR kit. Libraries were constructed in a second round of multiplex PCR, after which size selection and purification were performed. Libraries were sequenced paired-end with 100 bp reads on an Illumina HiSeq2000. As for the original processing: SOAPnuke was used to process the raw data, throwing out any read that contained adapters or uncalled bases, had a mean Phred below 15, or lacked an exact constant-primer or identifier match. High-quality paired reads were merged using COPE v1.2.5, and each unique nucleotide sequence was defined as a clonotype. MiTCR v1.1 was used to align clonotypes to the IMGT TRBV, TRBD and TRBJ reference segments. The analysis included only V-J combinations with a frequency above 0.0001, which together covered more than 98% of the repertoires. The TCS score was defined as the ratio of F50 (clonal expansion) to E x V (chaos), calculated using BLOSUM62-based TCRdist between CDR3 peptides within each V-J. Welch's t-statistics and random forest reduced just over 500 V-J features to 10 to 15, which were used in a naive Bayes classifier (R e1071). In-frame beta chains were kept once TCRdb had trimmed the public reads at Q25 with fastp and called clones with MiXCR. Every entry covers one CDR3 protein and lists the most common genes and DNA from its rows. Here the V and J calls rest on TCRdb's processing, not on the authors' analysis. In all, the sample holds 400,000 to 600,000 distinct CDR3 sequences, and 15% to 20% of those were seen once. The ten largest account for 25% to 35% of the sample.

Moderately to severely active disease, a Clinical Activity Score of at least 3, a NOSPECS grade of at least 4, and a duration under 3 months were present in ophthalmopathy patients. Any patient with an uncontrolled infection, another autoimmune disease, pregnancy or lactation was excluded. Clinical symptoms, serum thyroxine and TRAb, thyroid ultrasound, and orbital computed tomography formed the basis for the diagnoses. PBMCs were separated from roughly 10 ml of fresh peripheral blood using Ficoll-Paque density gradient centrifugation. Total RNA was extracted with Trizol reagent, and quality was checked on an Agilent 2100 Bioanalyzer. This clonotype was obtained from a woman aged 25-40 years with Graves' ophthalmopathy. The sequenced sample consisted of blood.

In nucleotide form, the sequence is TGTGCCAGCAGCCAAGGGGGGCTTCCTGAAGCTTTCTTT. This translates into CASSQGGLPEAFF. The chain uses TRBV6-1 and TRBJ1-1; the D gene is possibly TRBD1, with 6 bases matching. The CDR3 sequence holds 13 residues, the cysteine and phenylalanine included. Only the CDR3 portion is preserved as DNA: 39 bases, with reading frame beginning at the first base. Per the germline V gene, MNHNS is the CDR1 and SASEGT is the CDR2. The V and J ends are trimmed by 6 bases and 6 bases, leaving 14 bases between them.